Listed below are T cell receptor beta chains from one sample, sequenced in a study of blood T cell repertoires in COVID-19. Sequencing used immunoSEQ multiplex PCR; TCRdb keeps in-frame clones, though not all of them. The sample consists of around 250,000 clones, around 86% of them appearing once. Specimen: peripheral blood. These receptors were collected from a woman in her thirties or forties who had recovered from COVID-19. Each CDR3 is given with its conserved first and last residue. D genes are given only for firm matches. Part of the rows lack a size; the others show once, few, many or a class for expanded clones.

-	-	16	TRBV6-1	TRBJ2-1	TGTGCCAGCAGTGAAATAGGTGCGGCCACCTACAATGAGCAGTTCTTC	CASSEIGAATYNEQFF
few	-	15	TRBV4-2	TRBJ2-1	TGTGCCAGCAGCCCTAGGAGGATAGCTCGGAATGAGCAGTTCTTC	CASSPRRIARNEQFF
-	-	11	TRBV29-1	TRBJ2-2	TGCAGCGTCGATGATAGCGGGGAGCTGTTTTTT	CSVDDSGELFF
-	TRBD2	15	TRBV6-2/TRBV6-3	TRBJ2-5	TGTGCCAGCAGTTACAGCACTAGCGGGCAAGAGACCCAGTACTTC	CASSYSTSGQETQYF
few	TRBD1	14	TRBV19	TRBJ1-5	TGTGCCAGTTCCGGACAGGGGGGCAATCAGCCCCAGCATTTT	CASSGQGGNQPQHF
-	TRBD2	17	TRBV28	TRBJ2-5	TGTGCCAGCAGTTTAAGGGCTGGCGGGAGGGCCGAGGAGACCCAGTACTTC	CASSLRAGGRAEETQYF
-	-	15	TRBV7-9	TRBJ2-3	TGTGCCAGCAGCTTAGTAAACGGTATCACAGATACGCAGTATTTT	CASSLVNGITDTQYF
-	-	16	TRBV6-4	TRBJ2-3	TGTGCCAGCAGTGAGGTTCGGCACAGGGTTGGCGATACGCAGTATTTT	CASSEVRHRVGDTQYF
-	-	14	TRBV3-1/TRBV3-2	TRBJ1-4	TGTGCTACCAGCGTTGGAGCAACTAATGAAAAACTGTTTTTT	CATSVGATNEKLFF
-	TRBD1	16	TRBV5-6	TRBJ1-4	TGTGCCAGCAGCCCCGGGACAGTGTCAACTAATGAAAAACTGTTTTTT	CASSPGTVSTNEKLFF
-	TRBD1	15	TRBV5-1	TRBJ2-5	TGCGCCAGCAGCTTGTCGGGACAGGGAGGGGAGACCCAGTACTTC	CASSLSGQGGETQYF
-	TRBD2	16	TRBV7-9	TRBJ2-3	TGTGCCAGCAGCTTTGCTGCGGGAGGTCGCACAGATACGCAGTATTTT	CASSFAAGGRTDTQYF
-	TRBD1	16	TRBV30	TRBJ1-2	TGTGCCTGGAACTATCTCGGGCAGGGGGTTGGATATGGCTACACCTTC	CAWNYLGQGVGYGYTF
-	TRBD1	14	TRBV5-5	TRBJ1-2	TGTGCCAGCAAGGGACAGGGCGCGACTTCTGGCTACACCTTC	CASKGQGATSGYTF